The T cell receptor (beta chain) described here comes from a study of neurological immune-mediated disorders. Stored at -80 C, 2 million PBMCs were the source of the unsorted libraries. TCRdb reprocessed the 5' RACE reads with MiXCR, giving one entry per CDR3 protein. The table shows some 77,000 distinct CDR3 sequences, with roughly 9.5% occurring only once. The ends were cut back, 0 bases at V and 3 bases at J, with 0 bases in the middle. The CDR3 has 10 amino acids. Looked up from germline, CDR1 is DFQATT and CDR2 is SNEGSKA (reference sequence). In its sample, this clonotype was seen a few times. The sample comprised PBMCs. V is TRBV20-1 and J is TRBJ2-7, with D unclear. This receptor was obtained from a man aged 50 to 59 in good health. The CDR3 DNA is TGCAGTGCTAGAGACTACGAGCAGTACTTC. It encodes CSARDYEQYF.